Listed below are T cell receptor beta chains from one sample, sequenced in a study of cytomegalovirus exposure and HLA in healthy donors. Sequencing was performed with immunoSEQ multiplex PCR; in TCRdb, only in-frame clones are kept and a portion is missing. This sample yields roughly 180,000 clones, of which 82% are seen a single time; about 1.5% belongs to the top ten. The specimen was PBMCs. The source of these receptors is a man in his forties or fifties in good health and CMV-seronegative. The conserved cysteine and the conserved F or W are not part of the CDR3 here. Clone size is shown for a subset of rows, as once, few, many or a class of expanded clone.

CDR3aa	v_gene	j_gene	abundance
ASSPRTGTLRQY	TRBV27	TRBJ2-7	.
ASSLSSGQGANYGYT	TRBV19	TRBJ1-2	.
ASSGRQGLNEKLF	TRBV28	TRBJ1-4	.
ASTKARGGQDQETQY	TRBV2	TRBJ2-5	.
ASSSQGAGTGELF	TRBV28	TRBJ2-2	.
ASSTTRGLSYEQY	TRBV11-3	TRBJ2-7	few
ASSLALADYNEQF	TRBV11-3	TRBJ2-1	.
ASSPDNSPLH	TRBV7-2	TRBJ1-6	.
ASSPSETLNYGYT	TRBV18	TRBJ1-2	.
ASGDDLAGGATDTQY	TRBV12-5	TRBJ2-3	.
ASSADLAGAREQY	TRBV7-9	TRBJ2-7	few
ASSQGLHNGYEQY	TRBV4-3	TRBJ2-7	once
ASSSGLASTGELF	TRBV27	TRBJ2-2	.
AITWDFQETQY	TRBV10-3	TRBJ2-5	.
ASSEPPQREYLNEQF	TRBV10-1	TRBJ2-1	.
ASSVVATNTEAF	TRBV9	TRBJ1-1	.
ASSRDYNQETQY	TRBV2	TRBJ2-5	.
ASSQAAGFVPYEQY	TRBV4-3	TRBJ2-7	.
ASHDSANEKLF	TRBV28	TRBJ1-4	.
AGLAGEIKYNEQF	TRBV30	TRBJ2-1	.
ASSANGLVYYNEQF	TRBV19	TRBJ2-1	.
ASRLGTQYNEQF	TRBV19	TRBJ2-1	.
ASSLGQGAEKLF	TRBV5-1	TRBJ1-4	.
ASSPRGTVNTEAF	TRBV18	TRBJ1-1	.
ASRGTSGFTDTQY	TRBV25-1	TRBJ2-3	.
ASITGLVNNEQF	TRBV6-1	TRBJ2-1	.
ASSIVGQGGQPQH	TRBV19	TRBJ1-5	.